These 30 T cell receptor beta chains came from one sample sequenced in a study of T cells after yellow fever vaccination. TCRdb itself ran the 5' RACE reads through MiXCR, one entry per CDR3 protein. Of 200,000 to 300,000 distinct CDR3 sequences detected, roughly 6.2% appear once; the ten largest clones hold approximately 1.1%. This sample comprised CD4+ T cells sorted from PBMCs, obtained on the day of the yellow fever booster vaccination. The receptors originated from a man aged 25 to 45 who received the YFV17D yellow fever vaccine.

The chain links TRBV29-1 to TRBJ2-5; 7 nucleotides align to TRBD2. This CDR3 spans 12 amino acids. Germline V lookup: CDR1 SQVTM, CDR2 ANQGSEA. V was pared by 4 bases and J by 2 bases, with 1 base of the junction left unmatched. CDR3 DNA sequence: TGCAGCGTTGGGCGGGGGCAAGAGACCCAGTACTTC. Amino acids: CSVGRGQETQYF.

This clonotype was detected ten times or more. This chain links TRBV5-1 with TRBJ2-5; TRBD2 matches at 14 bases. V was clipped by 4 bases and J by 5 bases; unmatched bases: 16. Germline V gene data show CDR1 as SGHRS and CDR2 as YFSETQ. This CDR3 comprises 19 residues. The CDR3 bases are TGCGCCAGCAGCCCTACCCCGGTGACTAGCGGGAGGGGTCAGGAGACCCAGTACTTC. It encodes CASSPTPVTSGRGQETQYF.

This clonotype was detected a few times. The J gene is TRBJ2-1, the V gene TRBV9; D perhaps matches TRBD1 (5 bases). V dropped 0 bases and J dropped 8 bases, with 18 bases sitting between them. CDR1 is SGDLS and CDR2 is YYNGEE in the germline V gene. CDR3 length equals 16 residues. In nucleotides, the CDR3 is TGTGCCAGCAGCGTAGGAATCGGTGACAGATTCGATGAGCAGTTCTTC. Translating it yields CASSVGIGDRFDEQFF.

The chain has TRBV7-2 and TRBJ2-7; 14 bases match TRBD2. The CDR3 is made up of 14 amino acids. Trimming removed 2 bases from V and 10 bases from J; junction bases left unmatched: 4. CDR1 and CDR2 from the germline V gene are SGHTA and FQGNSA. CDR3 in amino acids: CASSLSGTSGSQYF. DNA of the CDR3: TGTGCCAGCAGCTTAAGCGGGACTAGCGGGAGTCAGTACTTC.

This clonotype was seen ten or more times. The V call is TRBV6-1, the J call TRBJ2-7, with D perhaps matching TRBD2 (5 bases). The CDR3 extends over 13 amino acids. Per the germline V gene, CDR1 is MNHNS and CDR2 is SASEGT. The V and J ends lost 8 bases and 2 bases respectively, with 13 bases between them. CDR3 in amino acids: CASASSFPYEQYF. In DNA, the CDR3 is TGTGCCAGCGCCTCTAGCTTCCCCTACGAGCAGTACTTC.

The V gene is TRBV9, the J gene TRBJ2-6; the D is unclear. Germline V gives CDR1 SGDLS, CDR2 YYNGEE. The CDR3 has 16 amino acids. Trimming stripped 4 bases from V and 2 bases from J, with 13 bases between. The CDR3 DNA follows: TGTGCCAGCAGCTCCCGCTTGCTCCCTGGGGCCAACGTCCTGACTTTC. It encodes CASSSRLLPGANVLTF.

The CDR3, as DNA: TGTGCCAGCAGGAGGAGCGGGAGCGGGGAGACCCAGTACTTC. Encoded protein: CASRRSGSGETQYF. The chain is built from TRBV6-1 and TRBJ2-5; 8 nucleotides line up with TRBD2. Trimming removed 6 bases from V and 5 bases from J; junction bases left unmatched: 8. Germline lookup yields CDR1 MNHNS and CDR2 SASEGT. The length of the CDR3 is 14 residues.

This clonotype was recorded at least ten times. The gene calls are TRBV5-1 and TRBJ2-5; 9 bases are shared with TRBD2. The CDR3 runs to 17 residues. The trim removed 4 bases at V and 6 bases at J, leaving 16 bases unmatched. Germline CDR1 reads SGHRS; CDR2 reads YFSETQ. CDR3 nucleotide sequence: TGCGCCAGCAGCCCCTCCTTAGCGGGAGTCAGGGGAAAGACCCAGTACTTC. Amino acids: CASSPSLAGVRGKTQYF.

Many counts were recorded for this clonotype. The chain carries TRBV20-1 and TRBJ2-3; D is perhaps TRBD1 (5 bases). Per the germline V gene, CDR1 is DFQATT and CDR2 is SNEGSKA (reference sequence). The CDR3 consists of 13 residues. With 6 bases removed from V and 7 bases from J, the gap between germline ends came to 17 bases. The CDR3 DNA is TGCAGTGCCAGACCGGACACCCCAAATACGCAGTATTTT. Translating gives CSARPDTPNTQYF.

There are a few counts of this clonotype. This chain connects TRBV7-9 to TRBJ1-6; 7 positions match TRBD1. Germline CDR1 is SEHNR and CDR2 is FQNEAQ (reference sequence). The CDR3 sequence is 16 residues long. The J segment lost 6 bases and the V segment lost 4 bases, leaving 9 bases of the junction unmatched. The CDR3 loop is CASSSNPGQINSPLHF. In nucleotides, the CDR3 is TGTGCCAGCAGCTCGAATCCGGGACAGATTAATTCACCCCTCCACTTT.

There are a few counts of this clonotype. Written as DNA, the CDR3 is TGCGCCAGCGGAACACAGGGGGCGAGTGGGGAGACCCAGTACTTC. Encoded protein: CASGTQGASGETQYF. This chain connects TRBV5-1 to TRBJ2-5; 9 positions agree with TRBD1. Germline V CDR1 and CDR2: SGHRS, YFSETQ. The CDR3 extends over 15 amino acids. With 7 bases clipped from V and 5 bases from J, the junction kept 12 bases outside the gene matches.

This clonotype occurred a few times. The V and J genes are TRBV20-1 and TRBJ2-3, with unresolved D. Deletions cut 6 bases from V and 9 bases from J, with 10 bases between. CDR3 length equals 10 residues. Germline loops: CDR1 DFQATT, CDR2 SNEGSKA (reference sequence). The CDR3 nucleotides read TGCAGTGCCAAGACCGAAACGCAGTATTTT. This sequence encodes CSAKTETQYF.

The genes are TRBV5-1 and TRBJ1-1; weak D call: TRBD1 (5 bases). The CDR3 sequence is 14 residues long. V lost 0 bases and J lost 4, with 10 bases in between. CDR1 SGHRS and CDR2 YFSETQ come from the germline V gene. The CDR3 DNA is TGCGCCAGCAGCTTGGCCGAAGGGGTCACTGAAGCTTTCTTT. Translating gives CASSLAEGVTEAFF.

In this sample, this clonotype turned up many times. This chain links TRBV4-3 with TRBJ2-3, with TRBD2 identical over 7 bases. The CDR3 loop spans 15 amino acids. J lost 3 bases, V lost 1 base, and 4 bases had no gene match. The V gene's germline CDR1 is LGHNA and CDR2 YSLEER. CDR3: CASSQGRESTDTQYF. The CDR3, as DNA: TGCGCCAGCAGCCAAGGGCGGGAGAGTACAGATACGCAGTATTTT.

This clonotype was observed many times. V is TRBV12-3 or TRBV12-4 and J is TRBJ2-3, with D unresolved. The CDR3 loop spans 14 amino acids. Trimming shortened V by 5 bases and J by 2 bases, and 11 bases separated the two germline ends. The CDR3 sequence: CASSQSRSTDTQYF. CDR3 DNA sequence: TGTGCCAGCAGTCAAAGCCGATCCACAGATACGCAGTATTTT.

This chain connects TRBV20-1 to TRBJ2-7; D is unresolved. This CDR3 has 13 amino acids. Trimming removed 6 bases at V and 2 bases at J, with 14 bases between. Germline CDR1 reads DFQATT; CDR2 reads SNEGSKA (reference sequence). CDR3 nucleotides: TGCAGTGCAAAGAGTCCTGGGGCCTACGAGCAGTACTTC. It encodes CSAKSPGAYEQYF.

Only a few counts were recorded for this clonotype. The chain carries TRBV18 and TRBJ1-5; maybe TRBD1 (5 bases). The V gene lost 3 bases and the J gene lost 4 bases, with 10 bases spanning the gap. The CDR3 consists of 14 residues. The germline gives CDR1 KGHSH, CDR2 LQKENI. The CDR3 sequence is CASSPIGENQPQHF. CDR3 coding DNA: TGTGCCAGCTCACCGATAGGGGAGAATCAGCCCCAGCATTTT.

This clonotype was observed a few times. The chain links TRBV9 to TRBJ2-1; 7 nucleotides agree with TRBD2. The germline gives CDR1 SGDLS, CDR2 YYNGEE. The V gene end was trimmed by 3 bases and the J gene end by 8 bases; junction bases not matched to a gene: 14. This CDR3 is 16 amino acids long. Here the CDR3 reads CASSGWAGGRKDEQFF. Written as DNA, the CDR3 is TGTGCCAGCAGCGGGTGGGCCGGCGGGAGAAAGGATGAGCAGTTCTTC.

This clonotype appeared many times. This rearrangement joins TRBV20-1 to TRBJ2-3, with 10 bases that match TRBD1. Trimming cost V 2 bases and J 3 bases; bases outside gene matches: 5. Germline V CDR1 and CDR2: DFQATT, SNEGSKA (reference sequence). The CDR3 is 15 residues long. CDR3 in DNA: TGCAGTGCTAGATTCGGGACAGGGGTTACAGATACGCAGTATTTT. Translated, it gives CSARFGTGVTDTQYF.

The chain employs TRBV7-2 and TRBJ1-5, with D hard to call. CDR3 length equals 16 residues. Germline V gene lookup returns CDR1 SGHTA and CDR2 FQGNSA. V was shortened by 6 bases and J by 1 base, with 16 bases between the two germline ends. The CDR3 here is CASSFGSIRSNQPQHF. The CDR3 nucleotides are TGTGCCAGCAGTTTTGGGTCCATTCGGAGCAATCAGCCCCAGCATTTT.

Of note for this clonotype: A read error is possible here, since a much larger clone lies one base away. V usage is TRBV18 and J usage is TRBJ2-7; D is possibly TRBD2 (5 bases). V lost 5 bases to trimming and J lost 0 bases, with 11 bases between them. The CDR3 is 14 amino acids. The germline V gene has CDR1 KGHSH and CDR2 LQKENI. This chain's CDR3 is CASSTGLSSYEQYF. DNA of the CDR3: TGTGCCAGCTCAACTGGACTGAGCTCCTACGAGCAGTACTTC.

This clonotype was counted ten times or more. The CDR3 sequence is CASRSSAGNEQFF. Here the CDR3 DNA reads TGCGCCAGCAGGAGTAGCGCAGGCAATGAGCAGTTCTTC. This rearrangement joins TRBV10-1 to TRBJ2-1; possible D gene TRBD2, 5 bases. The CDR3 is made up of 13 amino acids. Germline assignment: CDR1 WNHNN and CDR2 SYGVQD (reference sequence). Trimming removed 6 bases at V and 6 bases at J, with 12 bases between.

The gene calls are TRBV29-1 and TRBJ1-2; 7 bases fit TRBD1. CDR3 length: 18 residues. Germline V gene sequence: CDR1 SQVTM, CDR2 ANQGSEA. Trimming cost V 0 bases and J 2 bases; bases outside gene matches: 15. Here the CDR3 reads CSVEEWRAESTGNYGYTF. The CDR3 DNA sequence: TGCAGCGTTGAAGAATGGAGAGCGGAATCGACAGGGAACTATGGCTACACCTTC.

This rearrangement joins TRBV12-3 or TRBV12-4 to TRBJ2-2; 11 nucleotides line up with TRBD2. V trimming: 3 bases; J trimming: 4 bases; junction bases outside the gene matches: 10. The CDR3 spans 18 residues. The CDR3 DNA follows: TGTGCCAGCAGTTTGGGGCTAGCGGGAGGCCGGGGCACCGGGGAGCTGTTTTTT. Translated, it gives CASSLGLAGGRGTGELFF.

This clonotype appeared many times. The chain uses TRBV20-1 and TRBJ2-7; TRBD1 aligns across 7 bases. Germline assignment: CDR1 DFQATT and CDR2 SNEGSKA (reference sequence). The CDR3 runs 14 residues. J was trimmed by 0 bases and V by 3 bases; bases with no gene match: 5. CDR3 amino acids: CSARWGTVSYEQYF. The CDR3 region has the DNA TGCAGTGCTAGGTGGGGGACAGTCTCCTACGAGCAGTACTTC.

This clonotype has just a few counts. V usage is TRBV11-2 and J usage is TRBJ1-1, with 7 bases matching TRBD1. Germline trimming cut 1 base from V and 3 bases from J; bases unmatched to any gene: 14. CDR3 length: 18 residues. Germline V lookup: CDR1 SGHAT, CDR2 FQNNGV. The CDR3 bases are TGTGCCAGCAGCTTAGTTGGAGGGGGCATGGACAGACACACTGAAGCTTTCTTT. Amino acid sequence: CASSLVGGGMDRHTEAFF.

This clonotype was recorded a few times. This chain joins TRBV30 and TRBJ2-2, with TRBD1 as a possible D gene (5 bases). Germline V CDR1 and CDR2: GTSNPN, SVGIG (reference sequence). The CDR3 contains 11 residues. V dropped 8 bases and J dropped 6 bases, with 10 bases sitting between them. As DNA, the CDR3 is TGTGCCAGTTACAGGCCCGGGGAGCTGTTTTTT. Protein: CASYRPGELFF.

This clonotype showed up just a few times. The rearrangement uses TRBV5-5 and TRBJ2-7; D tentatively fits TRBD1 or TRBD2 (5 bases each). CDR1 SGHKS and CDR2 YYEKEE come from the germline V gene (reference sequence). The CDR3 length is 13 residues. With 2 bases removed from V and 3 bases from J, the gap between germline ends came to 9 bases. The CDR3 DNA follows: TGTGCCAGCAGCTTCGGGACCGTCTACGAGCAGTACTTC. This sequence encodes CASSFGTVYEQYF.

In this sample, this clonotype turned up a few times. The chain carries TRBV2 and TRBJ1-6; D remains ambiguous. The CDR3 loop spans 14 amino acids. The V and J ends lost 4 bases and 4 bases respectively, with 8 bases between them. Germline values: CDR1 SNHLY, CDR2 FYNNEI. CDR3 DNA sequence: TGTGCCAGCAGTGTTACGGCGTATAATTCACCCCTCCACTTT. It codes for CASSVTAYNSPLHF.

In this sample, this clonotype turned up many times. The V and J genes are TRBV12-3 or TRBV12-4 and TRBJ2-7; D remains unclear. The CDR3 length is 13 residues. The V and J ends lost 2 bases and 3 bases respectively, with 8 bases between them. The CDR3 nucleotides are TGTGCCAGCAGTTTAAAGGTAGACTACGAGCAGTACTTC. Its translation: CASSLKVDYEQYF.